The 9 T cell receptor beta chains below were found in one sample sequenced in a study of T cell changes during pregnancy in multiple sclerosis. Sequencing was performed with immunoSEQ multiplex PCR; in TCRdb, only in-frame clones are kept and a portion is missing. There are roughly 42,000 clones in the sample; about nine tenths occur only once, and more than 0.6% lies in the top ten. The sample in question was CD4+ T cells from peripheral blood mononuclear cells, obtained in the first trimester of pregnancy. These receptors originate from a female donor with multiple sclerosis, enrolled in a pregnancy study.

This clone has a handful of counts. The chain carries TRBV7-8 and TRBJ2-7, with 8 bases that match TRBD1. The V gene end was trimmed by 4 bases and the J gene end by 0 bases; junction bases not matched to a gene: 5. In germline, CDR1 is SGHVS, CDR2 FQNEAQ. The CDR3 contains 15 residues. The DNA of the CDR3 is TGTGCCAGCAGCTCGGGACAGGCGAGCTCCTACGAGCAGTACTTC. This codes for CASSSGQASSYEQYF.

CDR3 sequence reads: CASSQQNTGTTNTGELFF. The CDR3, as DNA: TGCGCCAGCAGCCAACAAAACACCGGGACAACCAACACCGGGGAGCTGTTTTTT. V and J are TRBV4-1 and TRBJ2-2; D is perhaps TRBD1 (6 bases). The CDR3 is 18 amino acids. Trimming left V 2 bases short and J 2 bases short, with 18 bases between. Germline V gives CDR1 MGHRA, CDR2 YSYEKL.

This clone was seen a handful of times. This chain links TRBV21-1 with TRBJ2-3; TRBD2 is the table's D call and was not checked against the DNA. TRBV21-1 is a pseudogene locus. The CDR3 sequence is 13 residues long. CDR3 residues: CASSDGERDTQYF. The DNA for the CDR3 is TGTGCCAGCAGCGATGGGGAGAGAGATACGCAGTATTTT.

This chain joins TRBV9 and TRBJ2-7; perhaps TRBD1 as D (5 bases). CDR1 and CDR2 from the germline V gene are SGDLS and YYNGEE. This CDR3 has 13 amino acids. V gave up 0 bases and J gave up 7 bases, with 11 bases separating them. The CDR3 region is CASSVVDRSEQYF. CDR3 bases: TGTGCCAGCAGCGTAGTAGACAGATCGGAGCAGTACTTC.

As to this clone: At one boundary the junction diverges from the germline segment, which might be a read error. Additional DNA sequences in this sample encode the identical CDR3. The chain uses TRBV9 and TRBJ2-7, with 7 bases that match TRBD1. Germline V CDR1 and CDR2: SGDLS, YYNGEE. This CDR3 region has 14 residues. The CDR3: CASSRTGLAYEQYF. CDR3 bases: TGCGCCAGCAGCCGGACAGGCCTTGCCTACGAGCAGTACTTC.

For the CDR3, the DNA is TGTGCCAGCAGTTACTTAGACAGGAGGAACACTGAAGCTTTCTTT. Translated: CASSYLDRRNTEAFF. This chain joins TRBV6-5 and TRBJ1-1, with TRBD1 as a possible D gene (6 bases). The germline V gene encodes CDR1 MNHEY and CDR2 SVGAGI. The CDR3 consists of 15 residues. The V gene lost 1 base and the J gene lost 1 base, with 10 bases spanning the gap.

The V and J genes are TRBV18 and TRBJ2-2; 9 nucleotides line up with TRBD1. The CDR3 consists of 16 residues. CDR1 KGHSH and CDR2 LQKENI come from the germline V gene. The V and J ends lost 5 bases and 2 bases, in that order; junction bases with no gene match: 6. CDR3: CASSSRTGVNTGELFF. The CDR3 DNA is TGTGCCAGCTCATCCCGGACAGGGGTCAACACCGGGGAGCTGTTTTTT.

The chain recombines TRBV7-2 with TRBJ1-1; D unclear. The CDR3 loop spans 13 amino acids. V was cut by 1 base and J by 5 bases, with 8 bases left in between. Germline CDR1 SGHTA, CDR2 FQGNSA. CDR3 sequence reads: CASSLETRTEAFF. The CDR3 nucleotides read TGTGCCAGCAGCTTAGAAACCAGAACTGAAGCTTTCTTT.

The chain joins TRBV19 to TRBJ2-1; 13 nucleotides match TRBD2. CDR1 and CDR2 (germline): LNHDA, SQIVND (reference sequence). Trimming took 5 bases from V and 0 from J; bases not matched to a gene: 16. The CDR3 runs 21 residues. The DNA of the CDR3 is TGTGCCAGTAGTGAGAGACCGGGACTAGCGGGATCCCGATCCTCCTACAATGAGCAGTTCTTC. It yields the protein CASSERPGLAGSRSSYNEQFF. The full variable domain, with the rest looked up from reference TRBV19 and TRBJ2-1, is DGGITQSPKYLFRKEGQNVTLSCEQNLNHDAMYWYRQDPGQGLRLIYYSQIVNDFQKGDIAEGYSVSREKKESFPLTVTSAQKNPTAFYLCASSERPGLAGSRSSYNEQFFGPGTRLTVL.